The rows below give T cell receptor beta chains drawn from one sample of a study of T cells in Graves' hyperthyroidism and ophthalmopathy. TCRdb reanalysed the multiplex PCR reads using MiXCR and keeps one entry per CDR3 protein. In the table there are 650,000 to 850,000 distinct CDR3 sequences, under 20% of which are singletons. Specimen: blood. These receptors were obtained from a woman aged 45 to 65 with Graves' hyperthyroidism that later progressed to Graves' ophthalmopathy. Both conserved end residues are part of each CDR3. A D gene is named only where the DNA matches it firmly.

D gene	V gene	J gene	CDR3 protein
NA	TRBV12-3/TRBV12-4	TRBJ1-5	CASSPPPIDSNQPQHF
TRBD2	TRBV12-3/TRBV12-4	TRBJ2-1	CASSPLGWAGGRSSYNEQFF
NA	TRBV5-1	TRBJ1-1	CASSYPGVVEAFF
TRBD1	TRBV10-1	TRBJ1-3	CASRDSNSGNTTYF
TRBD1	TRBV6-9	TRBJ1-3	CASSYYPTSPGQGNKRSGNTIYF
TRBD2	TRBV5-1	TRBJ2-2	CASSLRAGEAGELFF
TRBD2	TRBV11-3	TRBJ2-2	CASSSYFRGGNTGELFF
NA	TRBV18	TRBJ1-5	CASSPRAGRNQPQHF
NA	TRBV7-8	TRBJ2-1	CASSFELWTYNEQFF
NA	TRBV5-1	TRBJ1-6	CASSLDPIGRNSPLHF
NA	TRBV7-9	TRBJ1-1	CASRYRSDNTEAFF
TRBD2	TRBV4-1	TRBJ2-2	CASSQLAGTGELFF
NA	TRBV18	TRBJ2-4	CASSRVENIQYF
NA	TRBV6-1	TRBJ2-1	CASSERPGGNEQFF
NA	TRBV9	TRBJ1-2	CASSGGGVGYTF
TRBD1	TRBV28	TRBJ1-6	CASSLWDRAPEGSPLHF
NA	TRBV3-1	TRBJ2-5	CASSQVLGETQYF
TRBD1	TRBV30	TRBJ1-6	CAWSVQGVYNSPLHF
NA	TRBV3-1	TRBJ2-1	CASSQDAQFYNEQFF
NA	TRBV11-3	TRBJ2-2	CASSTRTGELFF